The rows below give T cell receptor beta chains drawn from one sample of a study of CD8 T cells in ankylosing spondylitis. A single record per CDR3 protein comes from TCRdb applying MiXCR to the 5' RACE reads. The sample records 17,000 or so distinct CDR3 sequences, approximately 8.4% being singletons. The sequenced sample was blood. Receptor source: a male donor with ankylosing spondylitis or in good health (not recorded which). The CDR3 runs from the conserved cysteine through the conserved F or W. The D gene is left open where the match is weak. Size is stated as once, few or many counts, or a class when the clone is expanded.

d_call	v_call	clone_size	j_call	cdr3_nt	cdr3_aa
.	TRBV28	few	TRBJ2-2	TGTGCCAGCAGTCCGGGCAACAAACCGTTTTTT	CASSPGNKPFF
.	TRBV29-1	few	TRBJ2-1	TGCAGCGTTTCCGGGATTATAGGCGAGCAGTTCTTC	CSVSGIIGEQFF
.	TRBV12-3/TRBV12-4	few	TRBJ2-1	TGTGCCAGTAATAGGCTCCCGAGGGACAATGAGCAGTTCTTC	CASNRLPRDNEQFF
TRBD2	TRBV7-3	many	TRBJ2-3	TGTGCCAGCAGCTTCCTGCGGGGGGGATTCGATACGCAGTATTTT	CASSFLRGGFDTQYF